Listed below are T cell receptor beta chains from one sample, sequenced in a study of CXCR3-negative and CXCR3-positive naive CD8 T cells. TCRdb re-called the 5' RACE reads and gives one entry per CDR3 protein, without DNA. Here the sample table reports about 89,000 distinct CDR3 sequences. Source material: naive CXCR3+ CD8+ T cells from blood. These receptors all stem from a human donor in good health. Some clones in this sample may be carry-over from other donors' samples. Each CDR3 is given with its conserved first and last residue.

j_gene: TRBJ2-1
v_gene: TRBV28
CDR3aa: CASRADWTSGNEQFF

j_gene: TRBJ2-1
v_gene: TRBV15
CDR3aa: CATSKDLGSSYNEQFF

j_gene: TRBJ2-1
v_gene: TRBV3-1
CDR3aa: CASSHGLAGIHEQFF

j_gene: TRBJ1-1
v_gene: TRBV29-1
CDR3aa: CSVIQGTTEAFF

j_gene: TRBJ1-5
v_gene: TRBV20-1
CDR3aa: CSARVGGGTGPQHF

j_gene: TRBJ2-7
v_gene: TRBV7-6
CDR3aa: CASSLALGQSYEQYF

j_gene: TRBJ2-1
v_gene: TRBV6-2/TRBV6-3
CDR3aa: CASSYSSQNEQFF

j_gene: TRBJ2-1
v_gene: TRBV2
CDR3aa: CASSEGLAIWADEQFF

j_gene: TRBJ2-7
v_gene: TRBV20-1
CDR3aa: CSARSLDRVNYEQYF

j_gene: TRBJ2-1
v_gene: TRBV4-1
CDR3aa: CASSPLGSGKHSGPYNEQFF

j_gene: TRBJ2-7
v_gene: TRBV20-1
CDR3aa: CSASPRYEQYF

j_gene: TRBJ2-7
v_gene: TRBV12-3/TRBV12-4
CDR3aa: CASSDSYEQYF

j_gene: TRBJ1-1
v_gene: TRBV11-3
CDR3aa: CAGSLRGNTEAFF

j_gene: TRBJ2-5
v_gene: TRBV6-5
CDR3aa: CASAVLTELQETQYF

j_gene: TRBJ2-1
v_gene: TRBV7-6
CDR3aa: CASSPQAGDYNEQFF

j_gene: TRBJ2-7
v_gene: TRBV7-6
CDR3aa: CASSLSSAFSYEQYF

j_gene: TRBJ1-1
v_gene: TRBV7-9
CDR3aa: CASSPDTIEAFF

j_gene: TRBJ2-7
v_gene: TRBV2
CDR3aa: CASRMGIKETQYF

j_gene: TRBJ2-7
v_gene: TRBV27
CDR3aa: CASSASPADYYEQYF

j_gene: TRBJ2-4
v_gene: TRBV12-3/TRBV12-4
CDR3aa: CASSLGEENIQYF

j_gene: TRBJ2-7
v_gene: TRBV6-5
CDR3aa: CASGSPEGYEQYF

j_gene: TRBJ2-1
v_gene: TRBV15
CDR3aa: CATSRSSYNEQFF

j_gene: TRBJ1-5
v_gene: TRBV20-1
CDR3aa: CSAGQGSGALTTYSNQPQHF

j_gene: TRBJ2-5
v_gene: TRBV29-1
CDR3aa: CSVDAGSAETQYF

j_gene: TRBJ2-5
v_gene: TRBV28
CDR3aa: CASSFPGRSDATQYF

j_gene: TRBJ1-6
v_gene: TRBV12-3/TRBV12-4
CDR3aa: CASSLSSETSYNSPLHF

j_gene: TRBJ1-4
v_gene: TRBV7-6
CDR3aa: CASSLGVATNEKLFF

j_gene: TRBJ2-1
v_gene: TRBV20-1
CDR3aa: CSARDDSGAYNEQFF

j_gene: TRBJ2-7
v_gene: TRBV7-8
CDR3aa: CASRSGTSLIEQYF